A selection of T cell receptor beta chains follows, all from one sample in a study of shared T cell receptors in the human thymus. Assay used: immunoSEQ multiplex PCR; TCRdb lists only in-frame clones, some missing. Counted here are 700,000 or so clones, around 85% occurring once; the ten biggest clones make up 0.0095% to 0.011%. These sequences were also reported in another study, on human thymus T cells.

Material for sequencing was thymocytes. These receptors originate from a girl under three years old with a congenital heart defect. Each CDR3 is given with its conserved first and last residue. A D gene is named only where the DNA matches it firmly. Clone size is given for some rows only: seen once, a few or many times, or a class if the clone is expanded.

clone_size: .
cdr3_length: 14
d_call: TRBD1
v_call: TRBV15
j_call: TRBJ1-3
cdr3_nt: TGTGCCACCAGCGTAGACAGGGATGGAAACACCATATATTTT
cdr3_aa: CATSVDRDGNTIYF

clone_size: .
cdr3_length: 15
d_call: TRBD1
v_call: TRBV7-9
j_call: TRBJ2-1
cdr3_nt: TGTGCCAGCAGATACCAAGGGACAGTCCACAATGAGCAGTTCTTC
cdr3_aa: CASRYQGTVHNEQFF

clone_size: .
cdr3_length: 12
d_call: .
v_call: TRBV28
j_call: TRBJ2-3
cdr3_nt: TGTGCCAGCAGTCTAAGGGGAGATACGCAGTATTTT
cdr3_aa: CASSLRGDTQYF

clone_size: .
cdr3_length: 15
d_call: .
v_call: TRBV19
j_call: TRBJ1-4
cdr3_nt: TGTGCCAGTGGGAACCCAGGGGAAACTAATGAAAAACTGTTTTTT
cdr3_aa: CASGNPGETNEKLFF

clone_size: .
cdr3_length: 17
d_call: .
v_call: TRBV14
j_call: TRBJ1-1
cdr3_nt: TGTGCCAGCAGCCCTCACCCCATACAAAACATGAACACTGAAGCTTTCTTT
cdr3_aa: CASSPHPIQNMNTEAFF

clone_size: .
cdr3_length: 14
d_call: TRBD1
v_call: TRBV27
j_call: TRBJ1-1
cdr3_nt: TGTGCCAGCAGTCAGACAGGGTCGAACACTGAAGCTTTCTTT
cdr3_aa: CASSQTGSNTEAFF

clone_size: .
cdr3_length: 16
d_call: TRBD1
v_call: TRBV9
j_call: TRBJ1-1
cdr3_nt: TGTGCCAGCAGCGGCTATCCGGGACAGGGCGACACTGAAGCTTTCTTT
cdr3_aa: CASSGYPGQGDTEAFF

clone_size: .
cdr3_length: 13
d_call: TRBD1
v_call: TRBV27
j_call: TRBJ2-4
cdr3_nt: TGTGCCAGCAGACGGACAGGGAAAAACATTCAGTACTTC
cdr3_aa: CASRRTGKNIQYF

clone_size: .
cdr3_length: 14
d_call: TRBD1
v_call: TRBV2
j_call: TRBJ1-2
cdr3_nt: TGTGCCAGCAGCCCGGGACAGGGGGCGGGTGGCTACACCTTC
cdr3_aa: CASSPGQGAGGYTF

clone_size: .
cdr3_length: 18
d_call: .
v_call: TRBV9
j_call: TRBJ2-1
cdr3_nt: TGTGCCAGCAGCGTAGACGGTCGGGTTCCTACCCCCCGCAATGAGCAGTTCTTC
cdr3_aa: CASSVDGRVPTPRNEQFF

clone_size: .
cdr3_length: 15
d_call: .
v_call: TRBV15
j_call: TRBJ2-5
cdr3_nt: TGTGCCACCAGCAGAGATCAAACCCCCGGAGAGACCCAGTACTTC
cdr3_aa: CATSRDQTPGETQYF

clone_size: .
cdr3_length: 14
d_call: .
v_call: TRBV6-1
j_call: TRBJ2-7
cdr3_nt: TGTGCCAGCAGTGAACCCGTTGACAGCTACGAGCAGTACTTC
cdr3_aa: CASSEPVDSYEQYF

clone_size: .
cdr3_length: 11
d_call: .
v_call: TRBV20-1
j_call: TRBJ2-5
cdr3_nt: TGCAGTGCCGACCAAGTAGCGGAACAGTACTTC
cdr3_aa: CSADQVAEQYF

clone_size: .
cdr3_length: 16
d_call: .
v_call: TRBV2
j_call: TRBJ2-1
cdr3_nt: TGTGCCAGCAGTGATTATCGGGGGAGCTCCTACAATGAGCAGTTCTTC
cdr3_aa: CASSDYRGSSYNEQFF

clone_size: .
cdr3_length: 17
d_call: TRBD2
v_call: TRBV11-3
j_call: TRBJ2-1
cdr3_nt: TGTGCCAACAGCCAACGAGTAAGCGGGGCCCCTCGGAATGAGCAGTTCTTC
cdr3_aa: CANSQRVSGAPRNEQFF

clone_size: .
cdr3_length: 12
d_call: .
v_call: TRBV28
j_call: TRBJ1-1
cdr3_nt: TGTGCCAGCAGTTTCACCCCTGAGGGAGCTTTCTTT
cdr3_aa: CASSFTPEGAFF

clone_size: .
cdr3_length: 15
d_call: TRBD1
v_call: TRBV6-5
j_call: TRBJ1-4
cdr3_nt: TGTGCCAGCAGGCCGTCAGGGGGCTTGGGTGAAAAACTGTTTTTT
cdr3_aa: CASRPSGGLGEKLFF

clone_size: once
cdr3_length: 16
d_call: .
v_call: TRBV6-1
j_call: TRBJ2-1
cdr3_nt: TGTGCCAGCAGTGACCACGACAGTAGTAACTACAATGAGCAGTTCTTC
cdr3_aa: CASSDHDSSNYNEQFF

clone_size: .
cdr3_length: 16
d_call: .
v_call: TRBV12-5
j_call: TRBJ1-1
cdr3_nt: TGTGCTAGTGGCCTCTCAGCCCAGCACCGGGACACTGAAGCTTTCTTT
cdr3_aa: CASGLSAQHRDTEAFF

clone_size: .
cdr3_length: 14
d_call: .
v_call: TRBV15
j_call: TRBJ1-1
cdr3_nt: TGTGCCACCAGCAGCGGTACGGGGAGTACTGAAGCTTTCTTT
cdr3_aa: CATSSGTGSTEAFF

clone_size: .
cdr3_length: 18
d_call: TRBD1
v_call: TRBV10-1
j_call: TRBJ1-4
cdr3_nt: TGCGCCAGCAGTGCAGGGACAGGGGACTATATAACTAATGAAAAACTGTTTTTT
cdr3_aa: CASSAGTGDYITNEKLFF

clone_size: .
cdr3_length: 16
d_call: .
v_call: TRBV5-1
j_call: TRBJ2-3
cdr3_nt: TGCGCCAGCAGCCAACGCATTAAAACCTACACAGATACGCAGTATTTT
cdr3_aa: CASSQRIKTYTDTQYF

clone_size: .
cdr3_length: 15
d_call: .
v_call: TRBV7-8
j_call: TRBJ1-1
cdr3_nt: TGTGCCAGCAGCTTAGGAAATACAGGGTCGGCTGAAGCTTTCTTT
cdr3_aa: CASSLGNTGSAEAFF

clone_size: .
cdr3_length: 12
d_call: .
v_call: TRBV2
j_call: TRBJ1-3
cdr3_nt: TGTGCCAGCAGTGATCAGGGAAACACCATATATTTT
cdr3_aa: CASSDQGNTIYF

clone_size: .
cdr3_length: 16
d_call: .
v_call: TRBV6-6
j_call: TRBJ1-1
cdr3_nt: TGTGCCAGCAGTCCCCCCCGACGGGGAATGAACACTGAAGCTTTCTTT
cdr3_aa: CASSPPRRGMNTEAFF

clone_size: .
cdr3_length: 16
d_call: .
v_call: TRBV9
j_call: TRBJ1-2
cdr3_nt: TGTGCCAGCAGCGCCATCATAGGGAGGATTAACTATGGCTACACCTTC
cdr3_aa: CASSAIIGRINYGYTF